Included here is one TCR beta chain sequence, with context. As yet, its antigen is unknown. A J-beta primer mix and a sample-barcoded 5' primer were used in a second PCR of about 7 to 12 cycles. A single record per CDR3 protein comes from TCRdb applying MiXCR to the 5' RACE reads. Altogether approximately 780,000 distinct CDR3 sequences are present, around 24% being singletons, with the ten largest covering around 3%. This sample was included in a study of blood T cells in healthy people across ages. Study findings and constraints: As naive T cell percentage varied, TCR beta diversity correlated strongly with it.

The V gene's germline CDR1 is SQVTM and CDR2 ANQGSEA. V was clipped by 6 bases and J by 2 bases; unmatched bases: 8. There are 15 residues in the CDR3. These data also formed part of another study, on T cells of mothers and their children. That source notes: Every mother supplied over 9.5 million TCR beta CDR3 reads and every child approximately 2.8 million.

This TCR was sampled from a boy aged 5-17 years in good health. The chain uses TRBV29-1 and TRBJ2-3; TRBD2 matches at 10 bases. The sequencing sample was made of blood. CDR3 nucleotide sequence: TGCAGCGTCCCCCTTAGCGGGGGGACCACAGATACGCAGTATTTT. It specifies CSVPLSGGTTDTQYF.